The 30 T cell receptor beta chains in this list originate from one sample, sequenced in a study of cytomegalovirus exposure and HLA in healthy donors. The PCR used 60 Vbeta and 13 Jbeta primers. Profiled with immunoSEQ multiplex PCR; TCRdb holds only in-frame clones, not every one. Of a few hundred thousand clones listed, roughly 70% are singletons. The sequenced material came from PBMCs. These TCRs come from a female donor in good health and CMV-seronegative.

The chain employs TRBV27 and TRBJ2-5; D not certain. The J call may be faulty, since TRBJ2-7 better matches the DNA end. CDR1 and CDR2 (germline): MNHEY, SMNVEV (reference sequence). The CDR3 covers 13 residues. In nucleotides, the CDR3 is TGTGCCAGCAGTTTATATCCGGGTCGCGAGCAGTACTTC. Translation: CASSLYPGREQYF.

The CDR3 bases are TGTGCCAGCTCACCACGACCGGGGAATGGGGAGACCCAGTACTTC. Translated, it gives CASSPRPGNGETQYF. V gene TRBV18 combines with J gene TRBJ2-5, with a tentative D call TRBD2 (5 bases). Per germline, CDR1 KGHSH and CDR2 LQKENI. This CDR3 spans 15 amino acids. V was pared by 1 base and J by 5 bases, with 14 bases between.

The chain uses TRBV7-9 and TRBJ1-3; TRBD1 is a possible D gene (5 bases). Germline V CDR1 and CDR2: SEHNR, FQNEAQ (reference sequence). The CDR3 is made up of 16 amino acids. With 2 bases removed from V and 2 bases from J, the gap between germline ends came to 13 bases. CDR3 region: CASSLSAGLAGNTIYF. The CDR3 DNA sequence: TGTGCCAGCAGCTTATCCGCAGGGCTCGCTGGAAACACCATATATTTT.

The chain carries TRBV15 and TRBJ2-2; D is unresolved. This CDR3 contains 14 residues. Per germline, CDR1 LNHNV and CDR2 YYDKDF (reference sequence). The ends were cut back, 0 bases at V and 5 bases at J, with 7 bases in the middle. In DNA, the CDR3 is TGTGCCACCAGCAGAGATCCTTTGACCGGGGAGCTGTTTTTT. It yields the protein CATSRDPLTGELFF.

The chain joins TRBV4-1 to TRBJ2-1; TRBD2 matches 10 bases. CDR3 length: 18 amino acids. V was pared by 1 base and J by 4 bases, with 10 bases of the junction left unmatched. CDR1 is MGHRA and CDR2 is YSYEKL in the germline V gene. As DNA, the CDR3 is TGCGCCAGCAGCCAAGCACGGGCTAGCGGGGGAATTTACAATGAGCAGTTCTTC. This gives the protein CASSQARASGGIYNEQFF.

This clone turned up a few times. The chain is built from TRBV28 and TRBJ2-3, with TRBD2 identical over 7 bases. V lost 5 bases and J lost 0; bases outside the gene matches: 8. The germline V gene has CDR1 MDHEN and CDR2 SYDVKM. The CDR3 is 16 residues long. This CDR3 is CASSPELAASTDTQYF. CDR3 DNA: TGTGCCAGCAGTCCCGAGCTAGCGGCTAGCACAGATACGCAGTATTTT.

This chain uses TRBV19 with TRBJ2-1; D not certain. CDR3 length: 14 amino acids. V lost 6 bases and J 3 bases, leaving 12 bases between the germline ends. Looked up from germline, CDR1 is LNHDA and CDR2 is SQIVND (reference sequence). The CDR3 DNA sequence: TGTGCCAGTAGACCCGAGTACCTCTACAATGAGCAGTTCTTC. Translated, it gives CASRPEYLYNEQFF.

The rearrangement uses TRBV5-6 and TRBJ1-1; D unresolved. The length of the CDR3 is 14 residues. V gave up 1 base and J gave up 1 base, with 8 bases separating them. Germline V CDR1 and CDR2: SGHDT, YYEEEE. CDR3: CASSLPAGNTEAFF. The CDR3 DNA reads TGTGCCAGCAGCTTGCCGGCGGGGAACACTGAAGCTTTCTTT.

The chain carries TRBV2 and TRBJ1-2; D is uncertain. This CDR3 comprises 12 residues. Germline V gene sequence: CDR1 SNHLY, CDR2 FYNNEI. The V end was cut by 11 bases, the J end by 1 base, with 11 bases between. The CDR3 nucleotides read TGTGCCGGGTCGGAGGATAACTATGGCTACACCTTC. Protein product: CAGSEDNYGYTF.

This clone was picked up one time. A read error may produce the germline difference seen at one junction end. V usage is TRBV7-9 and J usage is TRBJ2-7, with D maybe TRBD2 (5 bases). The CDR3 length is 12 residues. Per germline, CDR1 SEHNR and CDR2 FQNEAQ (reference sequence). CDR3: CSSNPNEGEQYF. CDR3 sequence (DNA): TGTTCCAGCAACCCGAACGAGGGCGAGCAGTACTTC.

The rearrangement links TRBV6-1 to TRBJ2-7; 10 bases align to TRBD2. Germline CDR1 is MNHNS and CDR2 is SASEGT. The J segment lost 4 bases and the V segment lost 3 bases, leaving 6 bases of the junction unmatched. The CDR3 runs 15 residues. This chain's CDR3 is CASSDPAGGPYEQYF. The CDR3 DNA follows: TGTGCCAGCAGTGACCCAGCGGGAGGGCCTTACGAGCAGTACTTC.

This sequence joins TRBV7-2 and TRBJ2-7, with 7 bases lining up with TRBD2. This CDR3 has 15 amino acids. Germline values: CDR1 SGHTA, CDR2 FQGNSA. The junction had 7 bases not matched to a gene; V was cut back by 4 bases and J by 1 base. This CDR3 reads CASSSRGGRSYEQYF. CDR3 bases: TGTGCCAGCAGCTCCCGGGGCGGGAGATCCTACGAGCAGTACTTC.

The chain employs TRBV18 and TRBJ2-1, with D hard to call. The CDR3 loop spans 15 amino acids. CDR1 and CDR2 from the germline V gene are KGHSH and LQKENI. V dropped 4 bases and J dropped 0 bases, with 10 bases sitting between them. The DNA of the CDR3 is TGTGCCAGCTCACAAGAAATGAGCTCCTACAATGAGCAGTTCTTC. It yields the protein CASSQEMSSYNEQFF. The whole variable domain, remainder taken from reference TRBV18 and TRBJ2-1, is NAGVMQNPRHLVRRRGQEARLRCSPMKGHSHVYWYRQLPEEGLKFMVYLQKENIIDESGMPKERFSAEFPKEGPSILRIQQVVRGDSAAYFCASSQEMSSYNEQFFGPGTRLTVL.

The chain recombines TRBV27 with TRBJ1-4, with TRBD1 as a possible D gene (5 bases). The germline V and J ends were trimmed by 6 bases and 8 bases, with 13 bases remaining between them. CDR3 length: 13 residues. Germline V gene sequence: CDR1 MNHEY, CDR2 SMNVEV (reference sequence). For the CDR3, the DNA is TGTGCCAGCAGCCCTCAGGGAGGCGAAAAACTGTTTTTT. Amino acid sequence: CASSPQGGEKLFF.

This clone was seen only a few times. The rearrangement links TRBV4-2 to TRBJ2-1, with a weak D call TRBD2 (5 bases). This CDR3 is built from 18 residues. Germline V gene lookup returns CDR1 LGHNA and CDR2 YNFKEQ. Trimming removed 4 bases from V and 1 base from J, with 20 bases in between. In nucleotides, the CDR3 is TGTGCCAGCAGCCCAGATTATAGCAGCGGTAGTTCCTACAATGAGCAGTTCTTC. Amino acid sequence: CASSPDYSSGSSYNEQFF.

This chain joins TRBV19 and TRBJ1-1; D gene uncertain. CDR3 length: 14 residues. Deletions cut 7 bases from V and 4 bases from J, with 16 bases between. From germline, CDR1 is LNHDA and CDR2 SQIVND (reference sequence). CDR3 protein: CASKLQLSGTEAFF. DNA for the CDR3: TGTGCCAGTAAATTACAGCTTAGCGGCACTGAAGCTTTCTTT.

This chain joins TRBV28 and TRBJ1-2; 7 bases are shared with TRBD1. The trim removed 5 bases at V and 8 bases at J, leaving 2 bases unmatched. This CDR3 spans 11 amino acids. The germline V gene encodes CDR1 MDHEN and CDR2 SYDVKM. This CDR3 reads CASSVDRGYTF. CDR3 bases: TGTGCCAGCAGTGTGGACAGGGGCTACACCTTC.

The chain employs TRBV28 and TRBJ2-6; 8 positions match TRBD2. CDR3 length: 16 residues. Germline-derived CDR1 and CDR2 are MDHEN and SYDVKM. The ends lost 8 bases at V and 2 bases at J; junction bases unmatched: 8. The CDR3 coding sequence is TGTGCCAGCGGGTCGACCGGGGGGGCTGGGGCCAACGTCCTGACTTTC. It yields the protein CASGSTGGAGANVLTF. The full variable domain, with the rest looked up from reference TRBV28 and TRBJ2-6, is DVKVTQSSRYLVKRTGEKVFLECVQDMDHENMFWYRQDPGLGLRLIYFSYDVKMKEKGDIPEGYSVSREKKERFSLILESASTNQTSMYLCASGSTGGAGANVLTFGAGSRLTVL.

The J gene is TRBJ2-3, the V gene TRBV4-2, with 11 bases lining up with TRBD2. CDR1 and CDR2 (germline): LGHNA, YNFKEQ. The trim removed 1 base at V and 0 bases at J, leaving 12 bases unmatched. CDR3 size: 20 residues. The chain's CDR3 is CASSQAQGKGTSGSTDTQYF. The DNA of the CDR3 is TGTGCCAGCAGCCAAGCCCAGGGTAAGGGGACTAGCGGAAGCACAGATACGCAGTATTTT.

The chain has TRBV27 and TRBJ2-7; TRBD2 matches 11 bases. J lost 3 bases, V lost 6 bases, and 10 bases had no gene match. The CDR3 contains 16 residues. CDR1 and CDR2 (germline): MNHEY, SMNVEV (reference sequence). CDR3 in amino acids: CASSSLPTSGIYEQYF. CDR3 DNA: TGTGCCAGCAGCTCACTCCCGACTAGCGGGATCTACGAGCAGTACTTC.

This sequence joins TRBV4-2 and TRBJ1-4, with D perhaps TRBD1 (6 bases). Germline V gene sequence: CDR1 LGHNA, CDR2 YNFKEQ. The CDR3 has 16 amino acids. With 3 bases removed from V and 5 bases from J, the gap between germline ends came to 16 bases. The CDR3 loop is CASSQGAGIPNEKLFF. Here the CDR3 DNA reads TGTGCCAGCAGCCAGGGGGCCGGGATACCAAATGAAAAACTGTTTTTT.

This clone was observed once. This rearrangement joins TRBV11-3 to TRBJ2-7, with 11 bases that match TRBD1. CDR1 and CDR2 from the germline V gene are SGHNT and YENEEA. The CDR3 consists of 15 residues. With V trimmed by 4 bases and J by 1 base, 3 bases remained unmatched. In nucleotides, the CDR3 is TGTGCCAGCAGCTGGGGACAGGGGGAATCCTACGAGCAGTACTTC. Translated, it gives CASSWGQGESYEQYF.

The rearrangement links TRBV7-2 to TRBJ2-7; 8 bases line up with TRBD2. CDR1 is SGHTA, CDR2 FQGNSA, per germline. This CDR3 has 15 amino acids. V trimming: 1 base; J trimming: 9 bases; junction bases outside the gene matches: 11. The CDR3, as DNA: TGTGCCAGCAGCTTAGGCCTAGCGGGCCGGACGGGGCAGTACTTC. Protein product: CASSLGLAGRTGQYF.

The chain has TRBV7-6 and TRBJ1-4; D not resolved. The CDR3 spans 12 residues. Trimming removed 0 bases at V and 6 bases at J, with 2 bases between. CDR1 and CDR2 (germline): SGHVS, FNYEAQ. The CDR3 bases are TGTGCCAGCAGCTTAGCCGATGAAAAACTGTTTTTT. Protein product: CASSLADEKLFF. The full variable domain, rest sourced from reference TRBV7-6 and TRBJ1-4, is GAGVSQSPRYKVTKRGQDVALRCDPISGHVSLYWYRQALGQGPEFLTYFNYEAQQDKSGLPNDRFSAERPEGSISTLTIQRTEQRDSAMYRCASSLADEKLFFGSGTQLSVL.

The genes are TRBV4-1 and TRBJ2-7, with a tentative D call TRBD2 (5 bases). V shed 3 bases and J shed 7 bases, with 10 bases lying between them. CDR3 length: 12 amino acids. Germline lookup yields CDR1 MGHRA and CDR2 YSYEKL. CDR3 loop: CASSHISGEQYF. The CDR3 DNA follows: TGCGCCAGCAGCCATATATCGGGGGAGCAGTACTTC.

The chain carries TRBV29-1 and TRBJ2-5; D is possibly TRBD1 (6 bases). The DNA matches TRBJ2-7 better at its end, which makes the J call doubtful. Germline V gives CDR1 SQVTM, CDR2 ANQGSEA. This CDR3 comprises 13 residues. In DNA form, the CDR3 reads TGCAGCGCCCTGACAGGTCATTCCTACGAGCAGTACTTC. Its translation is CSALTGHSYEQYF.

The chain employs TRBV5-1 and TRBJ2-5; 8 nucleotides agree with TRBD2. Losses at the gene ends were 5 bases for V and 1 base for J; bases not matched to a gene: 7. Looked up from germline, CDR1 is SGHRS and CDR2 is YFSETQ. This CDR3 has 15 amino acids. The CDR3 DNA follows: TGCGCCAGCAGAAGTCGGAGCGGGAGCCAAGAGACCCAGTACTTC. This sequence encodes CASRSRSGSQETQYF.

The chain couples TRBV18 to TRBJ2-5, with a tentative D call TRBD2 (5 bases). The CDR3 has 13 residues. The germline CDR1 and CDR2 sequences are KGHSH and LQKENI. V was pared by 0 bases and J by 5 bases, with 7 bases between. In DNA, the CDR3 is TGTGCCAGCTCACCACCGGAGGAGGAGACCCAGTACTTC. Protein product: CASSPPEEETQYF.

V usage is TRBV2 and J usage is TRBJ2-3, with 10 positions matching TRBD2. The length of the CDR3 is 16 residues. The trim removed 4 bases at V and 3 bases at J, leaving 7 bases unmatched. Germline lookup yields CDR1 SNHLY and CDR2 FYNNEI. The CDR3 sequence is CASSVEREGRTDTQYF. The CDR3 DNA reads as TGTGCCAGCAGTGTGGAGCGGGAGGGCCGTACAGATACGCAGTATTTT.

This clone was observed once. The chain joins TRBV5-8 to TRBJ1-4, with a possible D match to TRBD1 (6 bases). The V gene's germline CDR1 is SGHTS and CDR2 YDEGEE. The V gene lost 4 bases and the J gene lost 8 bases, with 12 bases spanning the gap. The CDR3 covers 13 residues. The CDR3 sequence is CASSGTGWEKLFF. CDR3 sequence (DNA): TGTGCCAGCAGCGGCACAGGGTGGGAAAAACTGTTTTTT.